This entry is about one TCR beta chain. The antigen is undetermined. The cohort excluded patients with autoimmune disease history or systemic immunosuppression. This specimen belongs to a study of OX40 agonist ivuxolimab in advanced cancers. Background on the study: Patients' therapy was ivuxolimab, an antibody that acts as an agonist of OX40 (CD134). In three patients, partial responses were observed, one with hepatocellular carcinoma and two with cutaneous melanoma. Study-level results: At 0.1 to 3.0 mg/kg, clonal expansion of CD4+ and CD8+ blood T cells had occurred by week 6.

CDR3 size: 12 residues. V was trimmed by 1 base and J by 5 bases, leaving 2 bases between them. The germline gives CDR1 SGHDN, CDR2 FVKESK. TCRdb keeps only in-frame clones here, not all; method: immunoSEQ multiplex PCR. The sample yields about 120,000 clones, around 93% seen once. Here the sequenced sample was CD4+ or CD8+ T cells sorted from blood, taken in a trial of the OX40 agonist ivuxolimab. The chain has TRBV14 and TRBJ2-2; D call uncertain. This TCR was sampled from an adult with an advanced solid tumor such as melanoma, head and neck, liver or kidney cancer. In DNA, the CDR3 is TGTGCCAGCAGCCAAGCGACCGGGGAGCTGTTTTTT. Its translation is CASSQATGELFF.